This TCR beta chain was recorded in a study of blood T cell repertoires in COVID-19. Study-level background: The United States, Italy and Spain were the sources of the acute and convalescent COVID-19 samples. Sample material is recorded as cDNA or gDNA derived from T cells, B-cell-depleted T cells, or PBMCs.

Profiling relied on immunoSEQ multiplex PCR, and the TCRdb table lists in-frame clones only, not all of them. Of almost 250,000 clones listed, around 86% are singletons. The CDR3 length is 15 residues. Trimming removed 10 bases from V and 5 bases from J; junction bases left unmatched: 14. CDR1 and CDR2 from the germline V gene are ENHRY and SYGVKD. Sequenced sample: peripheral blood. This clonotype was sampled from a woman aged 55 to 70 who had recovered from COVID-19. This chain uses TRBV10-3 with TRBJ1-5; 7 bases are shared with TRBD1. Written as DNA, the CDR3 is TGTGCCACCCACCCCGGGACAGCTCCAGATCAGCCCCAGCATTTT. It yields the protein CATHPGTAPDQPQHF.